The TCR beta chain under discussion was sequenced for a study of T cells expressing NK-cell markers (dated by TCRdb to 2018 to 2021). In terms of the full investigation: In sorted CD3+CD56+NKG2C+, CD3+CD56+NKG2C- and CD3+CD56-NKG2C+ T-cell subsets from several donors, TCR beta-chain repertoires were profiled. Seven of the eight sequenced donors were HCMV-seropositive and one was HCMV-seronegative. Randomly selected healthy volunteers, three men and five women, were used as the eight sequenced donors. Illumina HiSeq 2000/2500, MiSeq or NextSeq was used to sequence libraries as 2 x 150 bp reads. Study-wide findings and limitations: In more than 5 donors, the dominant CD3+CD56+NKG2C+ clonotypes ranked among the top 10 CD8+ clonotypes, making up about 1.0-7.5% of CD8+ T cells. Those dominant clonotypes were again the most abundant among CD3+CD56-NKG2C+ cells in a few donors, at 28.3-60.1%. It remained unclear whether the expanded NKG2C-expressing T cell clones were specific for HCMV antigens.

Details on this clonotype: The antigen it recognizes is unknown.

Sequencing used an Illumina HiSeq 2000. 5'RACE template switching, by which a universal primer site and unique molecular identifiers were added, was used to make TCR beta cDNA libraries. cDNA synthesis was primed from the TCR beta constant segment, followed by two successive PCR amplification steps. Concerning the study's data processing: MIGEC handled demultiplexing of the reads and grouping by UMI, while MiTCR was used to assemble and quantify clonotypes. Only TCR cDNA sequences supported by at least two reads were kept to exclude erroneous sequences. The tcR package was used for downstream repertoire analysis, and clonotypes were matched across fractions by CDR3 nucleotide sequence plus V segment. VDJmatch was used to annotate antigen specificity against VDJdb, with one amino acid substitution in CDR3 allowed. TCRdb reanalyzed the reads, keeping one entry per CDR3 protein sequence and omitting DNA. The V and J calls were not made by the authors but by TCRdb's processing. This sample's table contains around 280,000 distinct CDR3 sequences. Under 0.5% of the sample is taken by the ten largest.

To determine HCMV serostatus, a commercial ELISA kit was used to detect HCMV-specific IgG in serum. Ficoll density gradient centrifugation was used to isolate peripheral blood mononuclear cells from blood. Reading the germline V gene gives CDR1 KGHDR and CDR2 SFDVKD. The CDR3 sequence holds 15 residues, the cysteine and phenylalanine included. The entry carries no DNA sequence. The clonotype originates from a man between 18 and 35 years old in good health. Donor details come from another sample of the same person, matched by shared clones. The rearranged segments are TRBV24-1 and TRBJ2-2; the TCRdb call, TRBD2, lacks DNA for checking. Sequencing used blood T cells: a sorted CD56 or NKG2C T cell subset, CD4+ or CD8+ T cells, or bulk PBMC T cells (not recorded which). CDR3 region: CATSDPRLAAGELFF.